This TCR beta chain was captured by sequencing in a study of post-analysis software for immune sequencing data. V was shortened by 5 bases and J by 11 bases, with 10 bases between the two germline ends. The CDR3 runs 10 residues. Germline CDR1 and CDR2: DFQATT and SNEGSKA (reference sequence). Study-level findings and limits: Patients carried five TRBV segments more frequently than controls did, and TRBV5-6, TRBV5-1 and TRBV20-1 were among them.

Every TCR beta cDNA library bore unique molecular identifiers. TCRdb fed the PCR reads into MiXCR, producing one record per CDR3 protein. The table records roughly 670,000 distinct CDR3 sequences, 59% of them present only once. A few counts support this clonotype. Its antigen is not identified. The chain couples TRBV20-1 to TRBJ1-5, with a weak D call TRBD1 (5 bases). This sequence was found in a girl aged 2-9 years with multiple sclerosis. The sample comprised blood. The CDR3 region has the DNA TGCAGTGCTTGGAAAGGGGCCCAGCATTTT. Residues: CSAWKGAQHF.